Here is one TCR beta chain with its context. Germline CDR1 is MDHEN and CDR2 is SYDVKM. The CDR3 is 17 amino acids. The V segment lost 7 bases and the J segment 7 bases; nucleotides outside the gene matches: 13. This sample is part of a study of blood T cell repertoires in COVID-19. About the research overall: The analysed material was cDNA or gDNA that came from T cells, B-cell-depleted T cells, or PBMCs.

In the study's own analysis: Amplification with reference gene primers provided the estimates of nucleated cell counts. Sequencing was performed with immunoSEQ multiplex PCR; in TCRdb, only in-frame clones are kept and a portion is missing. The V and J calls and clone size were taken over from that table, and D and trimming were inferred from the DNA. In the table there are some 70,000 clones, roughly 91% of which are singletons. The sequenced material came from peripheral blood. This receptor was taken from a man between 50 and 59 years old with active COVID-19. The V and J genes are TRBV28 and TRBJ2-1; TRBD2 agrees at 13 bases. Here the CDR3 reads CASKEAGTSGTLNEQFF. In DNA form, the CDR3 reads TGTGCCAGCAAAGAGGCCGGGACTAGCGGGACGCTGAATGAGCAGTTCTTC.